This T cell receptor beta chain was profiled in a study of control samples from healthy donors and cancer patients. The CDR3 has 15 amino acids. V was shortened by 6 bases and J by 0 bases, with 13 bases between the two germline ends. Per germline, CDR1 MNHEY and CDR2 SVGEGT. Only in-frame clones appear in the TCRdb table, and some are missing; sequencing was by immunoSEQ multiplex PCR. The repertoire holds more than 100,000 clones, 80% to 95% seen once, with roughly 7.8% in the top ten. This sequence originates from a man aged 18 to 35 in good health. Sequenced material: blood. This chain uses TRBV6-2 or TRBV6-3 with TRBJ2-3; D possibly uses TRBD1 or TRBD2 (6 bases each). The chain's CDR3 is CASSTGSGSTDTQYF. The CDR3 coding sequence is TGTGCCAGCAGCACAGGGAGCGGGAGCACAGATACGCAGTATTTT.